These 32 T cell receptor beta chains were sequenced from one sample in a study of graft-versus-host responses after intestinal transplantation. The starting material, graft tissue, was processed to release intraepithelial and lamina propria lymphocytes. Method: immunoSEQ multiplex PCR; TCRdb's copy keeps in-frame clones and lacks some. The repertoire holds 29,000 or so clones, with 65% to 80% as singletons. The specimen comprised ileum tissue, sampled 98 days after intestinal transplantation. These receptors were collected from a human patient who received an intestinal transplant, so some T cells may come from the graft donor.

This clone was counted a single time. V and J are TRBV15 and TRBJ1-1; D perhaps matches TRBD1 (5 bases). Germline CDR1 LNHNV, CDR2 YYDKDF (reference sequence). Trimming left V 1 base short and J 3 bases short, with 9 bases between. The CDR3 has 14 amino acids. CDR3 DNA: TGTGCCACCAGCAGAGGGGACGGTGACACTGAAGCTTTCTTT. Amino acid sequence: CATSRGDGDTEAFF.

This clone was detected only once. V usage is TRBV7-3 and J usage is TRBJ1-6, with 12 bases that match TRBD1. V shed 5 bases and J 1 base; nucleotides not matched to a gene: 9. The CDR3 totals 19 residues. The germline gives CDR1 SGHTA, CDR2 FQGTGA. The CDR3 DNA reads as TGTGCCAGCAGCCGCTCGGGACAGGGGGCGGGTTCCTATAATTCACCCCTCCACTTT. Translation gives CASSRSGQGAGSYNSPLHF. Looking up the rest from reference TRBV7-3 and TRBJ1-6 gives the full variable domain: GAGVSQTPSNKVTEKGKYVELRCDPISGHTALYWYRQSLGQGPEFLIYFQGTGAADDSGLPNDRFFAVRPEGSVSTLKIQRTERGDSAVYLCASSRSGQGAGSYNSPLHFGNGTRLTVT.

The chain has TRBV19 and TRBJ1-6, with TRBD1 as a possible D gene (5 bases). Trimming shortened V by 1 base and J by 7 bases, and 17 bases separated the two germline ends. The CDR3 loop spans 17 amino acids. Per germline, CDR1 LNHDA and CDR2 SQIVND (reference sequence). For the CDR3, the DNA is TGTGCCAGTAGTATAGCCCCCGGGACCCAGATGAATTCACCCCTCCACTTT. Its translation: CASSIAPGTQMNSPLHF.

V and J are TRBV6-6 and TRBJ1-5; D perhaps matches TRBD1 (5 bases). Germline lookup yields CDR1 MNHNY and CDR2 SVGAGI (reference sequence). The CDR3 contains 14 residues. V dropped 10 bases and J dropped 4 bases, with 17 bases sitting between them. The DNA of the CDR3 is TGTGCCACCCTGTTCCCGGGGCGAAATCAGCCCCAGCATTTT. Translating gives CATLFPGRNQPQHF.

Only a few counts were recorded for this clone. The V gene is TRBV14, the J gene TRBJ1-3; D unclear. The V end lost 7 bases, the J end lost 0 bases, and 4 bases lay between the germline ends. The germline V gene encodes CDR1 SGHDN and CDR2 FVKESK. The CDR3 spans 12 residues. CDR3 in DNA: TGTGCCAGCACGAACTCTGGAAACACCATATATTTT. It encodes CASTNSGNTIYF.

The genes are TRBV6-5 and TRBJ2-4, with 7 bases lining up with TRBD1. V lost 4 bases to trimming and J lost 0 bases; unmatched junction nucleotides: 6. Germline assignment: CDR1 MNHEY and CDR2 SVGAGI. The CDR3 is 16 amino acids. The CDR3 sequence: CASSSSGTAAKNIQYF. The CDR3 region has the DNA TGTGCCAGCAGTTCCTCCGGGACAGCAGCCAAAAACATTCAGTACTTC.

The chain links TRBV5-1 to TRBJ2-1; perhaps TRBD1 as D (7 bases). There are 13 residues in the CDR3. Looked up from germline, CDR1 is SGHRS and CDR2 is YFSETQ. Deletions cut 4 bases from V and 14 bases from J, with 19 bases between. The DNA for the CDR3 is TGCGCCAGCAGCGTCGTTTGGAGGGGGCTCGAGTTCTTC. It specifies CASSVVWRGLEFF.

This chain links TRBV28 with TRBJ1-5; D may be TRBD1 (5 bases). Per germline, CDR1 MDHEN and CDR2 SYDVKM. V was shortened by 10 bases and J by 4 bases, with 20 bases between the two germline ends. CDR3 size: 15 residues. CDR3 in amino acids: CATLGDSIRNQPQHF. CDR3 nucleotide sequence: TGTGCCACCCTCGGAGACAGTATAAGAAATCAGCCCCAGCATTTT.

This sequence joins TRBV28 and TRBJ1-4, with 8 bases identical to TRBD1. The CDR3 runs 15 residues. Looked up from germline, CDR1 is MDHEN and CDR2 is SYDVKM. V dropped 5 bases and J dropped 8; count of bases not matched to a gene: 10. CDR3 sequence reads: CASSDPGTGGEKLFF. CDR3 bases: TGTGCCAGCAGTGATCCCGGGACAGGCGGCGAAAAACTGTTTTTT.

This clone was found once. This chain connects TRBV20-1 to TRBJ1-2; D not resolved. Germline CDR1 reads DFQATT; CDR2 reads SNEGSKA (reference sequence). V was cut by 2 bases and J by 8 bases, with 9 bases left in between. The CDR3 length is 11 residues. The CDR3 sequence: CSARNPPGYTF. CDR3 in DNA: TGCAGTGCTAGAAATCCACCGGGCTACACCTTC.

The chain couples TRBV28 to TRBJ1-2, with TRBD1 as a possible D gene (5 bases). This CDR3 comprises 18 residues. Trimming left V 6 bases short and J 1 base short, with 24 bases between. Germline assignment: CDR1 MDHEN and CDR2 SYDVKM. Here the CDR3 reads CASRRVPGRRLNNYGYTF. CDR3 bases: TGTGCCAGCAGACGGGTCCCGGGACGGCGACTTAATAACTATGGCTACACCTTC.

This chain links TRBV11-1 with TRBJ2-7, with D maybe TRBD2 (7 bases). CDR3 size: 16 residues. The V end was cut by 2 bases, the J end by 2 bases, with 16 bases between. Germline lookup yields CDR1 SGHAT and CDR2 FQDESV (reference sequence). CDR3 residues: CASSLMGGGATYEQYF. DNA of the CDR3: TGTGCCAGCAGCTTAATGGGCGGGGGCGCCACCTACGAGCAGTACTTC.

The rearrangement links TRBV5-6 to TRBJ2-7; 7 nucleotides agree with TRBD1. The junction had 12 bases not matched to a gene; V was cut back by 4 bases and J by 2 bases. Germline-derived CDR1 and CDR2 are SGHDT and YYEEEE. The CDR3 spans 16 residues. For the CDR3, the DNA is TGTGCCAGCAGCCTCGGAACAGGGGTTTATACCTACGAGCAGTACTTC. It translates to CASSLGTGVYTYEQYF.

This rearrangement joins TRBV5-4 to TRBJ2-1; 12 bases fit TRBD2. V gave up 6 bases and J gave up 9 bases; unmatched junction bases: 25. The CDR3 is 20 residues long. The germline gives CDR1 SGHNT, CDR2 YYREEE (reference sequence). Here the CDR3 DNA reads TGTGCCAGCACCCTTGGGGATCGTCGGGCTAGCGGGGGGGCCAAGGGTGAGCAGTTCTTC. Protein product: CASTLGDRRASGGAKGEQFF.

The V call is TRBV5-6, the J call TRBJ1-2; TRBD1 matches at 11 bases. The CDR3 runs 14 residues. Trimming removed 4 bases from V and 8 bases from J; junction bases left unmatched: 7. Germline V gene sequence: CDR1 SGHDT, CDR2 YYEEEE. The CDR3 reads CASSPGQGALGYTF. The DNA of the CDR3 is TGTGCCAGCAGCCCCGGACAGGGGGCGTTGGGCTACACCTTC.

In its sample, this clone was seen once. V usage is TRBV19 and J usage is TRBJ2-7, with 7 nucleotides matching TRBD1. CDR1 and CDR2 from the germline V gene are LNHDA and SQIVND (reference sequence). Germline trimming cut 10 bases from V and 2 bases from J; bases unmatched to any gene: 5. The length of the CDR3 is 12 residues. The CDR3 DNA follows: TGTGCCACGAGGGGGCCTACCTACGAGCAGTACTTC. It is translated as CATRGPTYEQYF.

V is TRBV7-9 and J is TRBJ1-1; D perhaps matches TRBD1 (5 bases). V dropped 0 bases and J dropped 1 base, with 9 bases sitting between them. The CDR3 runs to 15 residues. Germline loops: CDR1 SEHNR, CDR2 FQNEAQ (reference sequence). As DNA, the CDR3 is TGTGCCAGCAGCTTAGCGCAAGGGACGAACACTGAAGCTTTCTTT. Encoded protein: CASSLAQGTNTEAFF.

V usage is TRBV6-1 and J usage is TRBJ1-4; D might be TRBD1 (5 bases). There are 14 residues in the CDR3. Trimming pared 5 bases from V and 3 bases from J, leaving 10 bases between. Germline V gene sequence: CDR1 MNHNS, CDR2 SASEGT. The CDR3 loop is CASSIGGANEKLFF. CDR3 nucleotides: TGTGCCAGCAGTATCGGAGGGGCTAATGAAAAACTGTTTTTT.

In nucleotides, the CDR3 is TGTGCCAGTAGTACGACGGGGGGATCCTCAGATACGCAGTATTTT. This translates into CASSTTGGSSDTQYF. V gene TRBV19 combines with J gene TRBJ2-3, with 7 bases aligning to TRBD2. This CDR3 region has 15 residues. Germline V lookup: CDR1 LNHDA, CDR2 SQIVND (reference sequence). V lost 4 bases and J lost 4; bases outside the gene matches: 8. Together with reference TRBV19 and TRBJ2-3, the CDR3 gives the full variable domain: DGGITQSPKYLFRKEGQNVTLSCEQNLNHDAMYWYRQDPGQGLRLIYYSQIVNDFQKGDIAEGYSVSREKKESFPLTVTSAQKNPTAFYLCASSTTGGSSDTQYFGPGTRLTVL.

J is TRBJ2-2 and V is TRBV4-1; D is possibly TRBD1 (5 bases). Trimming stripped 1 base from V and 3 bases from J, with 30 bases between. There are 22 residues in the CDR3. Germline V gene data show CDR1 as MGHRA and CDR2 as YSYEKL. The CDR3, as DNA: TGCGCCAGCAGCCAAGTAGGGGTATATCGGGTACCTTATTCCGAACACACCGGGGAGCTGTTTTTT. Amino acid sequence: CASSQVGVYRVPYSEHTGELFF.

The chain recombines TRBV5-6 with TRBJ2-1; the match to TRBD1 covers 10 bases. V was pared by 6 bases and J by 7 bases, with 10 bases of the junction left unmatched. This CDR3 region has 15 residues. Per the germline V gene, CDR1 is SGHDT and CDR2 is YYEEEE. Here the CDR3 reads CASKVGTGVVNEQFF. For the CDR3, the DNA is TGTGCCAGCAAGGTAGGGACAGGGGTTGTAAATGAGCAGTTCTTC.

CDR3 in DNA: TGTGCCATCAGCCCCCCCGGGGTCACAGATACGCAGTATTTT. This codes for CAISPPGVTDTQYF. The J gene is TRBJ2-3, the V gene TRBV10-3; D may be TRBD2 (5 bases). This CDR3 has 14 amino acids. CDR1 ENHRY and CDR2 SYGVKD come from the germline V gene. Trimming pared 6 bases from V and 2 bases from J, leaving 12 bases between.

The V and J genes are TRBV27 and TRBJ2-1, with TRBD2 as a possible D gene (7 bases). V was clipped by 4 bases and J by 5 bases, with 12 bases between them. In germline, CDR1 is MNHEY, CDR2 SMNVEV (reference sequence). The CDR3 is 14 residues long. The CDR3 nucleotides are TGTGCCAGCAGTTGGGGGGGGCCTAACAATGAGCAGTTCTTC. It codes for CASSWGGPNNEQFF.

This clone is a singleton in its sample. The rearrangement joins TRBV2 to TRBJ2-2; D is undetermined. The CDR3 sequence is 12 residues long. Germline V gene lookup returns CDR1 SNHLY and CDR2 FYNNEI. The CDR3 sequence: CAIGYAPGELFF. As DNA, the CDR3 is TGTGCGATCGGTTATGCGCCCGGGGAGCTGTTTTTT.

In its sample, this clone was seen once. This chain joins TRBV27 and TRBJ2-3; 14 bases fit TRBD2. The CDR3 loop spans 17 amino acids. Germline CDR1 reads MNHEY; CDR2 reads SMNVEV (reference sequence). The trim removed 3 bases at V and 0 bases at J, leaving 2 bases unmatched. The CDR3 coding sequence is TGTGCCAGCAGTTTTGGACTAGCGGGAGGTAGCACAGATACGCAGTATTTT. Its translation: CASSFGLAGGSTDTQYF.

CDR3 coding DNA: TGCGCCAGCAGCGTCTTGGGGGACCGGCCCCAGCATTTT. Protein sequence: CASSVLGDRPQHF. The chain uses TRBV4-1 and TRBJ1-5, with D perhaps TRBD1 (5 bases). This CDR3 is 13 amino acids long. Trimming removed 5 bases from V and 9 bases from J, with 14 bases in between. Germline V CDR1 and CDR2: MGHRA, YSYEKL.

This sequence joins TRBV4-2 and TRBJ2-3, with 10 bases that match TRBD2. The CDR3 spans 18 residues. CDR1 and CDR2 from the germline V gene are LGHNA and YNFKEQ. Trimming removed 6 bases from V and 3 bases from J; junction bases left unmatched: 15. The CDR3 is CASSPHGASGGLTDTQYF. CDR3 bases: TGTGCCAGCAGTCCGCACGGGGCTAGCGGGGGACTTACAGATACGCAGTATTTT.

The chain joins TRBV5-4 to TRBJ1-4; 8 nucleotides align to TRBD1. With 2 bases clipped from V and 7 bases from J, the junction kept 4 bases outside the gene matches. Germline V gives CDR1 SGHNT, CDR2 YYREEE (reference sequence). This CDR3 has 14 residues. CDR3 amino acids: CASSFCGQGEKLFF. DNA of the CDR3: TGTGCCAGCAGCTTCTGCGGACAGGGTGAAAAACTGTTTTTT.

The V gene is TRBV4-2, the J gene TRBJ1-5, with D uncertain. The CDR3 spans 14 residues. Trimming shortened V by 4 bases and J by 6 bases, and 13 bases separated the two germline ends. The germline CDR1 and CDR2 sequences are LGHNA and YNFKEQ. The DNA for the CDR3 is TGTGCCAGCAGCCGGATCAGACGATGTCAGCCCCAGCATTTT. It codes for CASSRIRRCQPQHF.

The CDR3 sequence is CASSRGGGINEKLFF. The CDR3 DNA reads as TGTGCCAGCAGCCGGGGGGGCGGGATTAATGAAAAACTGTTTTTT. The genes are TRBV7-8 and TRBJ1-4; D may be TRBD1 (6 bases). The CDR3 contains 15 residues. Germline values: CDR1 SGHVS, CDR2 FQNEAQ. Deletions cut 5 bases from V and 4 bases from J, with 14 bases between.

This chain uses TRBV9 with TRBJ1-1; D possibly corresponds to TRBD1 (5 bases). V was trimmed by 0 bases and J by 0 bases, leaving 9 bases between them. Germline values: CDR1 SGDLS, CDR2 YYNGEE. CDR3 length: 15 amino acids. Written as DNA, the CDR3 is TGTGCCAGCAGCGTAGGAGGACACTTGAACACTGAAGCTTTCTTT. Residues: CASSVGGHLNTEAFF.

Only a few counts were recorded for this clone. Here the CDR3 DNA reads TGCGCCAGCAGCACAAGGGACGGTATCTCTGGAAACACCATATATTTT. Residues: CASSTRDGISGNTIYF. This chain joins TRBV5-1 and TRBJ1-3, with D tentatively TRBD1 (5 bases). Germline CDR1 and CDR2: SGHRS and YFSETQ. With 4 bases removed from V and 0 bases from J, the gap between germline ends came to 14 bases. The CDR3 is made up of 16 amino acids.